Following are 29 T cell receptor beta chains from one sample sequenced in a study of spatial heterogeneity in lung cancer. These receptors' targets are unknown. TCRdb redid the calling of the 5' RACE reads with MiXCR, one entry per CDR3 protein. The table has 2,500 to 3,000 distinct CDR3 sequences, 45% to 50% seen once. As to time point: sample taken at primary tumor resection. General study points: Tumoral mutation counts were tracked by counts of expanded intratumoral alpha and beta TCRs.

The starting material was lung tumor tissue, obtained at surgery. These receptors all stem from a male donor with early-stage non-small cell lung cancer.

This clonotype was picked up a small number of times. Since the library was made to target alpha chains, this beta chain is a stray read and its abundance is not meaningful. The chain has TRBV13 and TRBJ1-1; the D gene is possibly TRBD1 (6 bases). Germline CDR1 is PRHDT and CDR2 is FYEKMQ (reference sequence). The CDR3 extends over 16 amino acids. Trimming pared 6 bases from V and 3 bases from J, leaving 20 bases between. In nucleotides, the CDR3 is TGTGCCAGCAGAAATCAGGGGCGAACAACTTACACTGAAGCTTTCTTT. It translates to CASRNQGRTTYTEAFF.

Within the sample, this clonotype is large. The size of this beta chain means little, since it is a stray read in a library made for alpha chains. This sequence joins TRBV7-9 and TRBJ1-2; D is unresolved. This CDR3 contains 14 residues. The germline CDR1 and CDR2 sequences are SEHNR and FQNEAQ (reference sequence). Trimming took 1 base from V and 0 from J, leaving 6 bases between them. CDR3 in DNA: TGTGCCAGCAGCTTAGGTCCAGCTAACTATGGCTACACCTTC. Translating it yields CASSLGPANYGYTF.

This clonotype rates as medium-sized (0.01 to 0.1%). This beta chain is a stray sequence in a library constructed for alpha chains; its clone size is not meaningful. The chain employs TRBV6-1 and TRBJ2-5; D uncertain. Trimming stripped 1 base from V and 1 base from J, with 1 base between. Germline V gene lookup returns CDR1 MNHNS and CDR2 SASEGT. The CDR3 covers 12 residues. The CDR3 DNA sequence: TGTGCCAGCAGTGAAGTCCAAGAGACCCAGTACTTC. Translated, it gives CASSEVQETQYF.

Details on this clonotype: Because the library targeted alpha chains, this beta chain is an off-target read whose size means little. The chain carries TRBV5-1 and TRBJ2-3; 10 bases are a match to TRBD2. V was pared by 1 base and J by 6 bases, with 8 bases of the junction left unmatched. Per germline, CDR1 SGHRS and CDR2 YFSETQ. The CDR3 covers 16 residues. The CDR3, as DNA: TGCGCCAGCAGCTTGCTACTAGCGGGGCCCGAGGATACGCAGTATTTT. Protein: CASSLLLAGPEDTQYF.

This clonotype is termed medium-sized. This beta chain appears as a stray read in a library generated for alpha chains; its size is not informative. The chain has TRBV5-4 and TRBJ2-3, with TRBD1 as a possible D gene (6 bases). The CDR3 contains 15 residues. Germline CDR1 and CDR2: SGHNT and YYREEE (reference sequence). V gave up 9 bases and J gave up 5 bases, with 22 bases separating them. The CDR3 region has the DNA TGTGCCACCCACCCGACAGGTCGAAGGGGAGATACGCAGTATTTT. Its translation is CATHPTGRRGDTQYF.

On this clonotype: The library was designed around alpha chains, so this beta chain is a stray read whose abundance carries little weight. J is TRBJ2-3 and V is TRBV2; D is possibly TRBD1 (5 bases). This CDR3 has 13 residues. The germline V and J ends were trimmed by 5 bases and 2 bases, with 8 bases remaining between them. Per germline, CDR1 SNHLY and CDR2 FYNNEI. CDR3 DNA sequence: TGTGCCAGCAGTCACAGGTACACAGATACGCAGTATTTT. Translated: CASSHRYTDTQYF. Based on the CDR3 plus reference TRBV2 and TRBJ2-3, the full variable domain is EPEVTQTPSHQVTQMGQEVILRCVPISNHLYFYWYRQILGQKVEFLVSFYNNEISEKSEIFDDQFSVERPDGSNFTLKIRSTKLEDSAMYFCASSHRYTDTQYFGPGTRLTVL.

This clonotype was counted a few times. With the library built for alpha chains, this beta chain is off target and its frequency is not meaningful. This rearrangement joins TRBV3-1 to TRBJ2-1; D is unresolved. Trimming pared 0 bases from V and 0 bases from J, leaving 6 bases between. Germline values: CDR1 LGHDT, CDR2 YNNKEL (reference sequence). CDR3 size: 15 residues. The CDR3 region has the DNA TGTGCCAGCAGCCAAGAGGGTGCCTCCTACAATGAGCAGTTCTTC. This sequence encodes CASSQEGASYNEQFF.

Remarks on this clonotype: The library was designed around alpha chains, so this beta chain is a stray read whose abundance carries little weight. This CDR3 reads CASSPSGPSSTDTQYF. The CDR3 DNA reads TGCGCCAGCAGCCCGTCCGGACCGTCTAGCACAGATACGCAGTATTTT. V is TRBV5-1 and J is TRBJ2-3; no firm D call. Germline V lookup: CDR1 SGHRS, CDR2 YFSETQ. V gave up 4 bases and J gave up 0 bases, with 15 bases separating them. The CDR3 is 16 residues long.

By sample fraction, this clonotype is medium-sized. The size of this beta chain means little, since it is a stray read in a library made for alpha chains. CDR3: CASSQTDTQYF. The DNA of the CDR3 is TGTGCCAGCAGTCAGACAGATACGCAGTATTTT. The chain has TRBV6-2 or TRBV6-3 and TRBJ2-3; D unclear. Per the germline V gene, CDR1 is MNHEY and CDR2 is SVGEGT. V was cut by 5 bases and J by 3 bases, with 3 bases left in between. This CDR3 region has 11 residues.

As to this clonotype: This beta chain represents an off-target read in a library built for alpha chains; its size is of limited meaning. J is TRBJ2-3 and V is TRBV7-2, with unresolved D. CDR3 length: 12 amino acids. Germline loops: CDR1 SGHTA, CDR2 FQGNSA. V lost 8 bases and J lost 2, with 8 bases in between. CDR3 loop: CASSLLTDTQYF. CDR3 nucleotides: TGTGCCAGCTCTCTCCTCACAGATACGCAGTATTTT.

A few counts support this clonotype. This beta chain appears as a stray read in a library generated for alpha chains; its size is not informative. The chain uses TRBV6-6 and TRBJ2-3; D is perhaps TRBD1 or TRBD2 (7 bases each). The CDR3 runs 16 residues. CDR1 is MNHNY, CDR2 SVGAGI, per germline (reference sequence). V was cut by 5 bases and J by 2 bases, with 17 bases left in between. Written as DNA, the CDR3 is TGTGCCAGCAGTCCACGGCGGGGGACAGTCACAGATACGCAGTATTTT. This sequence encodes CASSPRRGTVTDTQYF.

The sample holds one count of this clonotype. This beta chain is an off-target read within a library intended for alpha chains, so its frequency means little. The CDR3 region is CASRAGTAIGEQYF. The CDR3 DNA reads TGTGCCAGTAGGGCCGGGACAGCTATCGGCGAGCAGTACTTC. This chain links TRBV19 with TRBJ2-7, with 7 bases aligning to TRBD1. From germline, CDR1 is LNHDA and CDR2 SQIVND (reference sequence). CDR3 length: 14 amino acids. V shed 6 bases and J 6 bases; nucleotides not matched to a gene: 11.

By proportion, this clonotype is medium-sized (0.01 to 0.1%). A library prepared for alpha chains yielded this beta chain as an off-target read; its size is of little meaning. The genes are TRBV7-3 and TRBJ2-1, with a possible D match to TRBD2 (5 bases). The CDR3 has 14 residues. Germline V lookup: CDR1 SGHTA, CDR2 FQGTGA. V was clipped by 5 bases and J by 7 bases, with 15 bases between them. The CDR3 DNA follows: TGTGCCAGCAGCCCAGAGAGAGAGGGAAATGAGCAGTTCTTC. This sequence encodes CASSPEREGNEQFF.

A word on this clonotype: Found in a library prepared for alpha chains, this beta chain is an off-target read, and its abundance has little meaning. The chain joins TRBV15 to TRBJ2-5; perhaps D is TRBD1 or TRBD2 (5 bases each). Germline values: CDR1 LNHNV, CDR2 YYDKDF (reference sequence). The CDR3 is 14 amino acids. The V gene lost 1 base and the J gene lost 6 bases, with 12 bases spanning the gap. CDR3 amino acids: CATSRGSGTKTQYF. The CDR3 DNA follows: TGTGCCACCAGCAGAGGGTCAGGGACCAAGACCCAGTACTTC.

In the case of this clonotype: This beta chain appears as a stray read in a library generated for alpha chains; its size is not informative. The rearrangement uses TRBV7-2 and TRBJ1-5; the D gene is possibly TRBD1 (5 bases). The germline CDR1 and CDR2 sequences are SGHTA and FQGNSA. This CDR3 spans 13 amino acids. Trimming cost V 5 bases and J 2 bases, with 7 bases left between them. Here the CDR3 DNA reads TGTGCCAGCAGCGGGGACCGCAATCAGCCCCAGCATTTT. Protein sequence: CASSGDRNQPQHF.

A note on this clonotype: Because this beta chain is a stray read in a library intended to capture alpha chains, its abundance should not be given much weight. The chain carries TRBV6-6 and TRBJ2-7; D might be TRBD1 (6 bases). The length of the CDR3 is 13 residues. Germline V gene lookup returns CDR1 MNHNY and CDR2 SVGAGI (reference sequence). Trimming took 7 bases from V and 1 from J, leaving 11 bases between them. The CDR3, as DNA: TGTGCCAGCATACAGGGAGTTTCCTACGAGCAGTACTTC. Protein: CASIQGVSYEQYF.

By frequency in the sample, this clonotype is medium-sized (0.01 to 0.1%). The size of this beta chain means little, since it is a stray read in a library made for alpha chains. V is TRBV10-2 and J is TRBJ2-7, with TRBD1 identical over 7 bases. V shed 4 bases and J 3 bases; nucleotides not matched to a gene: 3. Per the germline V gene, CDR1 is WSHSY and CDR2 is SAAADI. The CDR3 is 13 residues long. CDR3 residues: CASSGQGVYEQYF. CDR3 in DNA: TGCGCCAGCAGTGGTCAGGGGGTCTACGAGCAGTACTTC.

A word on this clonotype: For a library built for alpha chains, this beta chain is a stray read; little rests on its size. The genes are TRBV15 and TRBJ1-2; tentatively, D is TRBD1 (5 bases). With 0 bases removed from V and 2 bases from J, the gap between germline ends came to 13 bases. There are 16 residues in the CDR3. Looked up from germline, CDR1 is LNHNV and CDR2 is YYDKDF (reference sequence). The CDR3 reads CATSRDSGQVNYGYTF. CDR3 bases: TGTGCCACCAGCAGAGATTCAGGGCAGGTCAACTATGGCTACACCTTC.

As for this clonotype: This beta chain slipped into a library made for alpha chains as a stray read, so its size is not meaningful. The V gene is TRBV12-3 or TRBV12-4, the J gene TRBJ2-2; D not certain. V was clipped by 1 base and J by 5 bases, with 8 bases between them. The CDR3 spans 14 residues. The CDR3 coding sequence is TGTGCCAGCAGTTTAGAGAGCTTGACCGGGGAGCTGTTTTTT. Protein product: CASSLESLTGELFF.

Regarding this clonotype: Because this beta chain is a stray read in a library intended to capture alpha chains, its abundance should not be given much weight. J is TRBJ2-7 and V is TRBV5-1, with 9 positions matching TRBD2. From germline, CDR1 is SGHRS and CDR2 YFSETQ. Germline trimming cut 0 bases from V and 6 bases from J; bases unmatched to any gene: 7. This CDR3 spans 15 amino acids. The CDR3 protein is CASSLEVAGASEQYF. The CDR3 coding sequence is TGCGCCAGCAGCTTGGAGGTAGCGGGGGCCTCCGAGCAGTACTTC.

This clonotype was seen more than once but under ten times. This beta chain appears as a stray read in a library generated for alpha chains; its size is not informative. This chain's CDR3 is CASSFNRDSNQPQHF. CDR3 DNA: TGTGCCAGCAGTTTTAACAGGGATAGCAATCAGCCCCAGCATTTT. The chain links TRBV12-3 or TRBV12-4 to TRBJ1-5, with a tentative D call TRBD1 (6 bases). The CDR3 spans 15 residues. Trimming pared 3 bases from V and 0 bases from J, leaving 9 bases between.

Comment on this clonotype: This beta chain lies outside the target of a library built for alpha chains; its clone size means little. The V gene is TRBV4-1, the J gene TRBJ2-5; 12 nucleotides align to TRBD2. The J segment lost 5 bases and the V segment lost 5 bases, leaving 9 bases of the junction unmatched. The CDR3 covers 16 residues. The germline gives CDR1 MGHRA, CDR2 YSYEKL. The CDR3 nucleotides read TGCGCCAGCAGCTACGGACTAGCGGGGCCCCGGGAGACCCAGTACTTC. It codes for CASSYGLAGPRETQYF.

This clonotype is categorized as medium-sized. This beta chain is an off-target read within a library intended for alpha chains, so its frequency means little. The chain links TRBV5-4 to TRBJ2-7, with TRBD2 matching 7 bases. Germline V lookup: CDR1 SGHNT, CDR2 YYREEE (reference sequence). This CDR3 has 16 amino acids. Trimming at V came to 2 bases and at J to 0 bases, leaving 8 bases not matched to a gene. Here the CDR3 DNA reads TGTGCCAGCAGCTTACGAACTAGCGCACTCTCCTACGAGCAGTACTTC. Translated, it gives CASSLRTSALSYEQYF. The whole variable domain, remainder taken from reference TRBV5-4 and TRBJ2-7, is ETGVTQSPTHLIKTRGQQVTLRCSSQSGHNTVSWYQQALGQGPQFIFQYYREEENGRGNFPPRFSGLQFPNYSSELNVNALELDDSALYLCASSLRTSALSYEQYFGPGTRLTVT.

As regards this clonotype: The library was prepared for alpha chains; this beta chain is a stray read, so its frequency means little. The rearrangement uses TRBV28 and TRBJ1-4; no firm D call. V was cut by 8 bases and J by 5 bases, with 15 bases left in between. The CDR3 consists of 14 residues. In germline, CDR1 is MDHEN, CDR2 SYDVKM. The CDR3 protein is CASHIREKNEKLFF. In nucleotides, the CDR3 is TGTGCCAGCCACATCCGAGAAAAAAATGAAAAACTGTTTTTT.

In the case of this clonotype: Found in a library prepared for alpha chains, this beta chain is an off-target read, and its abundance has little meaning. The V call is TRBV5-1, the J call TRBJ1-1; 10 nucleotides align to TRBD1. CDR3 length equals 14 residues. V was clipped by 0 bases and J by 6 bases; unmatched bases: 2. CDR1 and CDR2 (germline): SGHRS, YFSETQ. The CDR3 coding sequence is TGCGCCAGCAGCTTGGGGGACAGGGGCCCTGAAGCTTTCTTT. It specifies CASSLGDRGPEAFF.

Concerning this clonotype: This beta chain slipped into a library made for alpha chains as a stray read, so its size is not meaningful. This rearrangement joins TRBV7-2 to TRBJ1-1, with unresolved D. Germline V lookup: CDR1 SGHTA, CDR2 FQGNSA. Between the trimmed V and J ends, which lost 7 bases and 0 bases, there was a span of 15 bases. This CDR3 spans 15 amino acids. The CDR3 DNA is TGTGCCAGCATCCAGTCTAGGGTACTGAACACTGAAGCTTTCTTT. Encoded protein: CASIQSRVLNTEAFF.

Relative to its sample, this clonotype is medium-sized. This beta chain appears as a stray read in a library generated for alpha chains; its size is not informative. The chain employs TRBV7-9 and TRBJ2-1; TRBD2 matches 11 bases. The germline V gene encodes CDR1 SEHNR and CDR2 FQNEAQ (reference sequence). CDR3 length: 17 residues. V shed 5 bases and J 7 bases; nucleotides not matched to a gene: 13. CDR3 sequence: CASSLLGSGRAMNEQFF. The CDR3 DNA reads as TGTGCCAGCAGCCTTCTGGGTAGCGGGAGGGCCATGAATGAGCAGTTCTTC.

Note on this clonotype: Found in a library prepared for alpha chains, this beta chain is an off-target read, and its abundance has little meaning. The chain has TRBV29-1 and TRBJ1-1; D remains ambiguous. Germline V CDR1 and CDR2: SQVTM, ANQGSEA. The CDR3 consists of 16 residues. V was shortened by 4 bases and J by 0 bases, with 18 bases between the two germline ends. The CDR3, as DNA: TGCAGCGTTGTTAGGCCGCCTGGGTCCCTGAACACTGAAGCTTTCTTT. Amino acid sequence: CSVVRPPGSLNTEAFF.

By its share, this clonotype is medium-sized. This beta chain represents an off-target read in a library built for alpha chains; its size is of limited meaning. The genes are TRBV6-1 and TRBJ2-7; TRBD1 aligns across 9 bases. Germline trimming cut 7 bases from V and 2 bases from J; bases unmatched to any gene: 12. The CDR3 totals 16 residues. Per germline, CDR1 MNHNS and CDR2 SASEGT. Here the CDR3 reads CASTHAEGTGPYEQYF. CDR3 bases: TGTGCCAGCACACACGCCGAGGGGACAGGGCCCTACGAGCAGTACTTC.